This TCR beta chain stems from a study of regulatory T cells in long-lasting Graves disease. Regarding the study as a whole: Patients whose Graves' disease persisted exhibited lower TCR diversity than those newly diagnosed. The work looked only at peripheral blood and did not look at thyroid tissue.

Time point described: persistent/refractory GD, antithyroid drugs over 5 years with positive TRAb. RNA from PBMCs was the source of the TCR library. Graves' disease diagnosis relied on American Thyroid Association guidelines. According to the study, TCR beta libraries were built with iRepertoire HTBI primers and CDR3-region Arm-PCR. TCRdb ran MiXCR on the multiplex PCR reads and lists one entry per CDR3 protein. Of about 430,000 distinct CDR3 sequences in the sample, roughly a fifth were seen once. This clonotype was seen repeatedly, ten times or more. Its antigen remains unknown. The sequence was collected from a female donor with Graves disease. Here the sequenced sample was peripheral blood mononuclear cells (PBMCs), taken when the disease was refractory, from a patient treated with antithyroid drugs.

The CDR3 region has the DNA TGTGCCAGCAGTTTAGAGGGGTACCAAGAGACCCAGTACTTC. Translating gives CASSLEGYQETQYF. The chain is built from TRBV28 and TRBJ2-5; TRBD1 or TRBD2 may be the D gene (5 bases each). This CDR3 is 14 amino acids long. Per the germline V gene, CDR1 is MDHEN and CDR2 is SYDVKM. V lost 2 bases to trimming and J lost 0 bases, with 7 bases between them. Full variable domain (remainder filled in from reference TRBV28 and TRBJ2-5): DVKVTQSSRYLVKRTGEKVFLECVQDMDHENMFWYRQDPGLGLRLIYFSYDVKMKEKGDIPEGYSVSREKKERFSLILESASTNQTSMYLCASSLEGYQETQYFGPGTRLLVL.